This T cell receptor beta chain comes out of a study of cytotoxic CD8 clonotypes in ibrutinib-treated CLL. Assay used: immunoSEQ multiplex PCR; TCRdb lists only in-frame clones, some missing. The table shows around 250,000 clones, with 70% occurring only once. The CDR3 spans 11 residues. Germline values: CDR1 SQVTM, CDR2 ANQGSEA. V shed 4 bases and J shed 10 bases, with 11 bases lying between them. The TCR originated in a human donor with chronic lymphocytic leukemia. The sequencing here drew on PBMCs, taken after 24 months of ibrutinib treatment. The gene calls are TRBV29-1 and TRBJ2-4; no definite D call. Here the CDR3 DNA reads TGCAGCGTTGGAACCTCTGGGATTCAGTACTTC. This sequence encodes CSVGTSGIQYF.